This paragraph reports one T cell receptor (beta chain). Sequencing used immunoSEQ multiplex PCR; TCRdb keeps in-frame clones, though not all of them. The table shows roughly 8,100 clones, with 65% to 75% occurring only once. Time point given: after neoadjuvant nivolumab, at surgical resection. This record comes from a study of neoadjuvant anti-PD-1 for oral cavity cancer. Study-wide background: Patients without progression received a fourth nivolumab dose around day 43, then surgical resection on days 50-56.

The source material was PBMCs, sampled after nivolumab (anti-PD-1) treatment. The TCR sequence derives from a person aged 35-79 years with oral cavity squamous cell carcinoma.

The CDR3 coding sequence is TGTGCCAGCAGCGTAGCAAAGGGTGGAAAGGAAAAACTGTTTTTT. Protein: CASSVAKGGKEKLFF. This rearrangement joins TRBV9 to TRBJ1-4; no reliable D call. Germline V lookup: CDR1 SGDLS, CDR2 YYNGEE. This CDR3 has 15 amino acids. The V gene lost 0 bases and the J gene lost 8 bases, with 14 bases spanning the gap.